These 8 T cell receptor beta chains share one sample of origin, sequenced in a study of cytomegalovirus exposure and HLA in healthy donors. PCR amplification relied on 60 Vbeta primers (plus 13 Jbeta primers). TCRdb's copy holds only in-frame clones and misses some; the assay was immunoSEQ multiplex PCR. The data show about 140,000 clones, approximately 82% seen once. The sequenced material came from PBMCs. The receptors were sampled from a woman between 40 and 55 years old in good health and CMV-seronegative.

Here the CDR3 DNA reads TGTGCCAGCAGCCCGGAGCTTTACACAGATACGCAGTATTTT. As protein: CASSPELYTDTQYF. The genes are TRBV14 and TRBJ2-3; unclear D gene. Looked up from germline, CDR1 is SGHDN and CDR2 is FVKESK. Deletions cut 4 bases from V and 2 bases from J, with 10 bases between. There are 14 residues in the CDR3.

The gene calls are TRBV9 and TRBJ2-5; 7 bases agree with TRBD1. Germline assignment: CDR1 SGDLS and CDR2 YYNGEE. Trimming removed 0 bases from V and 2 bases from J; junction bases left unmatched: 4. This CDR3 has 15 residues. The chain's CDR3 is CASSVDKQGQETQYF. CDR3 nucleotide sequence: TGTGCCAGCAGCGTAGACAAACAGGGGCAAGAGACCCAGTACTTC.

The chain employs TRBV9 and TRBJ2-7; 9 positions match TRBD2. Germline V gives CDR1 SGDLS, CDR2 YYNGEE. The V and J ends lost 3 bases and 3 bases, in that order; junction bases with no gene match: 1. CDR3 size: 13 residues. CDR3 loop: CASSETSGYEQYF. In DNA, the CDR3 is TGTGCCAGCAGCGAGACTAGCGGCTACGAGCAGTACTTC.

This chain links TRBV7-3 with TRBJ1-2; 7 bases align to TRBD1. Germline-derived CDR1 and CDR2 are SGHTA and FQGTGA. CDR3 length: 15 amino acids. The junction had 13 bases not matched to a gene; V was cut back by 5 bases and J by 7 bases. Written as DNA, the CDR3 is TGTGCCAGCAGCCCGGGGACAGCCCGAGGGAGTGGCTACACCTTC. Translation gives CASSPGTARGSGYTF.

The J gene is TRBJ2-1, the V gene TRBV18; D is possibly TRBD1 (5 bases). CDR1 and CDR2 (germline): KGHSH, LQKENI. The ends were cut back, 3 bases at V and 0 bases at J, with 12 bases in the middle. This CDR3 is built from 16 residues. Here the CDR3 DNA reads TGTGCCAGCTCACCGGGGCCTGGGATCTCCTACAATGAGCAGTTCTTC. It yields the protein CASSPGPGISYNEQFF.

The chain has TRBV6-1 and TRBJ1-5; no reliable D call. Trimming took 7 bases from V and 5 from J, leaving 18 bases between them. The germline gives CDR1 MNHNS, CDR2 SASEGT. CDR3 length equals 15 residues. The CDR3 DNA sequence: TGTGCCAGCACTAAGCGATCGACCCCGGATCAGCCCCAGCATTTT. The encoded protein is CASTKRSTPDQPQHF.

The chain employs TRBV7-8 and TRBJ1-5, with D uncertain. Per the germline V gene, CDR1 is SGHVS and CDR2 is FQNEAQ. The CDR3 contains 18 residues. Trimming shortened V by 5 bases and J by 0 bases, and 20 bases separated the two germline ends. The CDR3 loop is CASSRTLDDPHSNQPQHF. DNA for the CDR3: TGTGCCAGCAGCCGAACCCTAGACGACCCGCATAGCAATCAGCCCCAGCATTTT.

V and J are TRBV6-4 and TRBJ2-2; TRBD2 agrees at 14 bases. The ends lost 11 bases at V and 6 bases at J; junction bases unmatched: 5. The CDR3 spans 14 residues. Germline V lookup: CDR1 MRHNA, CDR2 SNTAGT. This chain's CDR3 is CAEGTSGRSGELFF. In DNA form, the CDR3 reads TGTGCCGAAGGGACTAGCGGGAGATCCGGGGAGCTGTTTTTT.